The rows below give T cell receptor beta chains drawn from one sample of a study of blood T cell repertoires in COVID-19. Method: immunoSEQ multiplex PCR; TCRdb's copy keeps in-frame clones and lacks some. The table lists approximately 260,000 clones, roughly 90% of them singletons, with more than 5% in the top ten. The sequencing input was PBMCs or T cells enriched from blood (not recorded which). The source is a woman aged 25 to 39 with acute COVID-19. Both conserved end residues are part of each CDR3. A D gene is named only where the DNA matches it firmly. Expanded clones get a size class; other rows say once, few or many, or leave the size out.

D: .
size: .
J: TRBJ2-3
V: TRBV4-3
CDR3: CASSQDRQSTDTQYF
DNA: TGCGCCAGCAGCCAAGACCGACAGAGCACAGATACGCAGTATTTT

D: TRBD1
size: .
J: TRBJ2-1
V: TRBV28
CDR3: CASSLFQGALDEQFF
DNA: TGTGCCAGCAGTTTATTTCAGGGGGCTTTGGATGAGCAGTTCTTC

D: TRBD1
size: once
J: TRBJ1-2
V: TRBV6-4
CDR3: CASSDSTGRYGYTF
DNA: TGTGCCAGCAGTGACTCGACAGGGCGCTATGGCTACACCTTC

D: TRBD2
size: .
J: TRBJ2-3
V: TRBV5-1
CDR3: CASAGTSGIADTQYF
DNA: TGCGCCAGCGCGGGGACTAGCGGGATAGCTGATACGCAGTATTTT

D: .
size: .
J: TRBJ2-7
V: TRBV27
CDR3: CASSLSVGGEQYF
DNA: TGTGCCAGCAGTTTATCCGTGGGGGGCGAGCAGTACTTC

D: .
size: .
J: TRBJ2-7
V: TRBV7-2
CDR3: CASSLQGGSVYEQYF
DNA: TGTGCCAGCAGCTTACAAGGTGGGAGTGTCTACGAGCAGTACTTC

D: TRBD2
size: .
J: TRBJ2-1
V: TRBV30
CDR3: CAWSVLGRAQGNEQFF
DNA: TGTGCCTGGAGTGTACTGGGGAGGGCGCAAGGGAATGAGCAGTTCTTC

D: TRBD1
size: .
J: TRBJ2-1
V: TRBV11-2
CDR3: CASSLAPGQGSVNEQFF
DNA: TGTGCCAGCAGCTTAGCCCCGGGACAGGGATCAGTAAATGAGCAGTTCTTC

D: .
size: .
J: TRBJ2-7
V: TRBV7-3
CDR3: CASSLRFQDSYEQYF
DNA: TGTGCCAGCAGCTTAAGGTTCCAAGACTCGTACGAGCAGTACTTC

D: TRBD1
size: .
J: TRBJ2-3
V: TRBV5-1
CDR3: CASTQGTGGSTQYF
DNA: TGCGCCAGCACTCAGGGGACAGGGGGTTCTACGCAGTATTTT

D: TRBD1
size: .
J: TRBJ1-5
V: TRBV28
CDR3: CASSLLSSGQGANQPQHF
DNA: TGTGCCAGCAGTTTATTATCGTCGGGACAGGGGGCGAATCAGCCCCAGCATTTT